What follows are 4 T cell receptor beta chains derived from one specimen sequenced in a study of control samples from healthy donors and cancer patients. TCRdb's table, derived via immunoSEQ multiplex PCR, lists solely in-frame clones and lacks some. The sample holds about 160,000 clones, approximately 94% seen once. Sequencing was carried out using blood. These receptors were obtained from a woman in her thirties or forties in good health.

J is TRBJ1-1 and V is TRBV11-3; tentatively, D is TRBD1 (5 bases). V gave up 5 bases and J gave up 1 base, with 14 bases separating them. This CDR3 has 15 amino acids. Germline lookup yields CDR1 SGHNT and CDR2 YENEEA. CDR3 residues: CASSGPGPTNTEAFF. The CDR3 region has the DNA TGTGCCAGCAGCGGCCCGGGACCGACGAACACTGAAGCTTTCTTT.

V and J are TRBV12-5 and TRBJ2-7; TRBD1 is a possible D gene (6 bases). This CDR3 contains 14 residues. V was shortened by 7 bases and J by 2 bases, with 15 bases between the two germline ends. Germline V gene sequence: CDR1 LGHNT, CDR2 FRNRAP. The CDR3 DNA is TGTGCTAGTGAAGCGTTGGACAGCCCCTACGAGCAGTACTTC. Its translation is CASEALDSPYEQYF.

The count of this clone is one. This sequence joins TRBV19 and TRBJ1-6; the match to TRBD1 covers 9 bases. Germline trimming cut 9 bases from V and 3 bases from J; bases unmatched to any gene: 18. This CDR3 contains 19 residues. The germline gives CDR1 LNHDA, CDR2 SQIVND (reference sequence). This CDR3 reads CASRTLYQDRGRYNSPLHF. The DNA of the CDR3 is TGTGCCAGCCGAACACTCTACCAGGACAGGGGACGCTATAATTCACCCCTCCACTTT.

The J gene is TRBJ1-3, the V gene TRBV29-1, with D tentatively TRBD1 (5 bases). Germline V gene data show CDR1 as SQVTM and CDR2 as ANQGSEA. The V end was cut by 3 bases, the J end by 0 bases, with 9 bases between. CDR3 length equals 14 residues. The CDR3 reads CSVDSGTSGNTIYF. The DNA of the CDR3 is TGCAGCGTTGACAGCGGGACCTCTGGAAACACCATATATTTT. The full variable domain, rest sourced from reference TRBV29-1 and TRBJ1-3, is SAVISQKPSRDICQRGTSLTIQCQVDSQVTMMFWYRQQPGQSLTLIATANQGSEATYESGFVIDKFPISRPNLTFSTLTVSNMSPEDSSIYLCSVDSGTSGNTIYFGEGSWLTVV.